The source of this T cell receptor (beta chain) is a study of T cells expressing NK-cell markers. For the study at large: One of the eight sequenced donors was seronegative, whereas the other seven were HCMV-seropositive.

The CDR3 loop spans 15 amino acids. TCRdb reanalyzed the 5' RACE reads and collapses them to one entry per CDR3 protein, without DNA. This sample's clone table lists roughly 180,000 distinct CDR3 sequences. Sequenced input: blood T cells: a sorted CD56 or NKG2C T cell subset, CD4+ or CD8+ T cells, or bulk PBMC T cells (not recorded which). The J gene is TRBJ2-7, the V gene TRBV12-3 or TRBV12-4; TCRdb returns TRBD1, unconfirmable since there is no DNA. This clonotype originated in a woman aged 18-70 years in good health. CDR3 protein: CASRLTTGGIYEQYF.